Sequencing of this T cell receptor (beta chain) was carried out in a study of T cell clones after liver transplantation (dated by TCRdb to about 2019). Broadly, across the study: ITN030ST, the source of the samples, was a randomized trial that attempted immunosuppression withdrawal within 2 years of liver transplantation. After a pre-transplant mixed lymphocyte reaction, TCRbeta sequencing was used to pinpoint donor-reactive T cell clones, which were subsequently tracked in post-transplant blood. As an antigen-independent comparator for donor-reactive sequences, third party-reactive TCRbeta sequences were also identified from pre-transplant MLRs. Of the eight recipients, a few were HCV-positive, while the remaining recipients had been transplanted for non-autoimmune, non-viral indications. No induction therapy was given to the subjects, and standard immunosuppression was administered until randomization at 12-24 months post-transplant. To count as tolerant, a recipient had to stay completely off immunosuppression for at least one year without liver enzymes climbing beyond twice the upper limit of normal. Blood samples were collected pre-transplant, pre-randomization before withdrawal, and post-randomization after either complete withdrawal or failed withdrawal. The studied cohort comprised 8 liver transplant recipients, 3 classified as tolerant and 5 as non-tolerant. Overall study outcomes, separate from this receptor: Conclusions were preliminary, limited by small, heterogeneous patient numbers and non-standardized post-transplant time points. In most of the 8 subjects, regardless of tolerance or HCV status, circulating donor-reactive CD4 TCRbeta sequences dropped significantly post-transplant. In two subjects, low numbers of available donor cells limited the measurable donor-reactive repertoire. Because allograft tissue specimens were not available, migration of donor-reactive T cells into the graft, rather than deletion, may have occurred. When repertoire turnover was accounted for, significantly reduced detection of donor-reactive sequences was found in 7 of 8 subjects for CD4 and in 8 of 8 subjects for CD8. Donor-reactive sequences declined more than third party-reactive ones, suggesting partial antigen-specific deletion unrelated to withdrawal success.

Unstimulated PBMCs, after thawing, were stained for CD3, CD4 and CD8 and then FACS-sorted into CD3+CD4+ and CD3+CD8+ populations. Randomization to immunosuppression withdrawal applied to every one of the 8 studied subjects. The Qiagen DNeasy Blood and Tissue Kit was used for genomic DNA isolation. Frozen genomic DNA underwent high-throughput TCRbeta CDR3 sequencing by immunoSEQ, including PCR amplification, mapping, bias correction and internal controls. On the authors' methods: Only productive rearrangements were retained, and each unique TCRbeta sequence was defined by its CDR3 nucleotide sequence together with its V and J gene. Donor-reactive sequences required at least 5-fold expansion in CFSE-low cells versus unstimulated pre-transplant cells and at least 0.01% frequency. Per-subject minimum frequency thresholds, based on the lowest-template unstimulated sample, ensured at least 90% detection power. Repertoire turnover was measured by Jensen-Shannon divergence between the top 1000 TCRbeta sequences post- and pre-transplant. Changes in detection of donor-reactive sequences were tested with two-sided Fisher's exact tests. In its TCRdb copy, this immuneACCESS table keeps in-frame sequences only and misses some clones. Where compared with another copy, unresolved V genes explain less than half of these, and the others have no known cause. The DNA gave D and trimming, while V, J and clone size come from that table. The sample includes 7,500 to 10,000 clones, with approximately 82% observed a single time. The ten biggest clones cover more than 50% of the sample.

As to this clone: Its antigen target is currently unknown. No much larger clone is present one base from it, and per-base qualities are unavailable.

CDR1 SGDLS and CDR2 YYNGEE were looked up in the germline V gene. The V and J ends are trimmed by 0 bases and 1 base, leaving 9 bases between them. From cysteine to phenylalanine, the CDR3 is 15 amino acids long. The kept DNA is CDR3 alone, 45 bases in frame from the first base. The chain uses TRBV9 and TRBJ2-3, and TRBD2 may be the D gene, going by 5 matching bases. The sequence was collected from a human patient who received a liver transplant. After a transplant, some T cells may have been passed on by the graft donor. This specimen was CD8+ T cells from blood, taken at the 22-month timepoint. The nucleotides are TGTGCCAGCAGCGTAGCCGGGGTGGGCACAGATACGCAGTATTTT. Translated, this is CASSVAGVGTDTQYF.